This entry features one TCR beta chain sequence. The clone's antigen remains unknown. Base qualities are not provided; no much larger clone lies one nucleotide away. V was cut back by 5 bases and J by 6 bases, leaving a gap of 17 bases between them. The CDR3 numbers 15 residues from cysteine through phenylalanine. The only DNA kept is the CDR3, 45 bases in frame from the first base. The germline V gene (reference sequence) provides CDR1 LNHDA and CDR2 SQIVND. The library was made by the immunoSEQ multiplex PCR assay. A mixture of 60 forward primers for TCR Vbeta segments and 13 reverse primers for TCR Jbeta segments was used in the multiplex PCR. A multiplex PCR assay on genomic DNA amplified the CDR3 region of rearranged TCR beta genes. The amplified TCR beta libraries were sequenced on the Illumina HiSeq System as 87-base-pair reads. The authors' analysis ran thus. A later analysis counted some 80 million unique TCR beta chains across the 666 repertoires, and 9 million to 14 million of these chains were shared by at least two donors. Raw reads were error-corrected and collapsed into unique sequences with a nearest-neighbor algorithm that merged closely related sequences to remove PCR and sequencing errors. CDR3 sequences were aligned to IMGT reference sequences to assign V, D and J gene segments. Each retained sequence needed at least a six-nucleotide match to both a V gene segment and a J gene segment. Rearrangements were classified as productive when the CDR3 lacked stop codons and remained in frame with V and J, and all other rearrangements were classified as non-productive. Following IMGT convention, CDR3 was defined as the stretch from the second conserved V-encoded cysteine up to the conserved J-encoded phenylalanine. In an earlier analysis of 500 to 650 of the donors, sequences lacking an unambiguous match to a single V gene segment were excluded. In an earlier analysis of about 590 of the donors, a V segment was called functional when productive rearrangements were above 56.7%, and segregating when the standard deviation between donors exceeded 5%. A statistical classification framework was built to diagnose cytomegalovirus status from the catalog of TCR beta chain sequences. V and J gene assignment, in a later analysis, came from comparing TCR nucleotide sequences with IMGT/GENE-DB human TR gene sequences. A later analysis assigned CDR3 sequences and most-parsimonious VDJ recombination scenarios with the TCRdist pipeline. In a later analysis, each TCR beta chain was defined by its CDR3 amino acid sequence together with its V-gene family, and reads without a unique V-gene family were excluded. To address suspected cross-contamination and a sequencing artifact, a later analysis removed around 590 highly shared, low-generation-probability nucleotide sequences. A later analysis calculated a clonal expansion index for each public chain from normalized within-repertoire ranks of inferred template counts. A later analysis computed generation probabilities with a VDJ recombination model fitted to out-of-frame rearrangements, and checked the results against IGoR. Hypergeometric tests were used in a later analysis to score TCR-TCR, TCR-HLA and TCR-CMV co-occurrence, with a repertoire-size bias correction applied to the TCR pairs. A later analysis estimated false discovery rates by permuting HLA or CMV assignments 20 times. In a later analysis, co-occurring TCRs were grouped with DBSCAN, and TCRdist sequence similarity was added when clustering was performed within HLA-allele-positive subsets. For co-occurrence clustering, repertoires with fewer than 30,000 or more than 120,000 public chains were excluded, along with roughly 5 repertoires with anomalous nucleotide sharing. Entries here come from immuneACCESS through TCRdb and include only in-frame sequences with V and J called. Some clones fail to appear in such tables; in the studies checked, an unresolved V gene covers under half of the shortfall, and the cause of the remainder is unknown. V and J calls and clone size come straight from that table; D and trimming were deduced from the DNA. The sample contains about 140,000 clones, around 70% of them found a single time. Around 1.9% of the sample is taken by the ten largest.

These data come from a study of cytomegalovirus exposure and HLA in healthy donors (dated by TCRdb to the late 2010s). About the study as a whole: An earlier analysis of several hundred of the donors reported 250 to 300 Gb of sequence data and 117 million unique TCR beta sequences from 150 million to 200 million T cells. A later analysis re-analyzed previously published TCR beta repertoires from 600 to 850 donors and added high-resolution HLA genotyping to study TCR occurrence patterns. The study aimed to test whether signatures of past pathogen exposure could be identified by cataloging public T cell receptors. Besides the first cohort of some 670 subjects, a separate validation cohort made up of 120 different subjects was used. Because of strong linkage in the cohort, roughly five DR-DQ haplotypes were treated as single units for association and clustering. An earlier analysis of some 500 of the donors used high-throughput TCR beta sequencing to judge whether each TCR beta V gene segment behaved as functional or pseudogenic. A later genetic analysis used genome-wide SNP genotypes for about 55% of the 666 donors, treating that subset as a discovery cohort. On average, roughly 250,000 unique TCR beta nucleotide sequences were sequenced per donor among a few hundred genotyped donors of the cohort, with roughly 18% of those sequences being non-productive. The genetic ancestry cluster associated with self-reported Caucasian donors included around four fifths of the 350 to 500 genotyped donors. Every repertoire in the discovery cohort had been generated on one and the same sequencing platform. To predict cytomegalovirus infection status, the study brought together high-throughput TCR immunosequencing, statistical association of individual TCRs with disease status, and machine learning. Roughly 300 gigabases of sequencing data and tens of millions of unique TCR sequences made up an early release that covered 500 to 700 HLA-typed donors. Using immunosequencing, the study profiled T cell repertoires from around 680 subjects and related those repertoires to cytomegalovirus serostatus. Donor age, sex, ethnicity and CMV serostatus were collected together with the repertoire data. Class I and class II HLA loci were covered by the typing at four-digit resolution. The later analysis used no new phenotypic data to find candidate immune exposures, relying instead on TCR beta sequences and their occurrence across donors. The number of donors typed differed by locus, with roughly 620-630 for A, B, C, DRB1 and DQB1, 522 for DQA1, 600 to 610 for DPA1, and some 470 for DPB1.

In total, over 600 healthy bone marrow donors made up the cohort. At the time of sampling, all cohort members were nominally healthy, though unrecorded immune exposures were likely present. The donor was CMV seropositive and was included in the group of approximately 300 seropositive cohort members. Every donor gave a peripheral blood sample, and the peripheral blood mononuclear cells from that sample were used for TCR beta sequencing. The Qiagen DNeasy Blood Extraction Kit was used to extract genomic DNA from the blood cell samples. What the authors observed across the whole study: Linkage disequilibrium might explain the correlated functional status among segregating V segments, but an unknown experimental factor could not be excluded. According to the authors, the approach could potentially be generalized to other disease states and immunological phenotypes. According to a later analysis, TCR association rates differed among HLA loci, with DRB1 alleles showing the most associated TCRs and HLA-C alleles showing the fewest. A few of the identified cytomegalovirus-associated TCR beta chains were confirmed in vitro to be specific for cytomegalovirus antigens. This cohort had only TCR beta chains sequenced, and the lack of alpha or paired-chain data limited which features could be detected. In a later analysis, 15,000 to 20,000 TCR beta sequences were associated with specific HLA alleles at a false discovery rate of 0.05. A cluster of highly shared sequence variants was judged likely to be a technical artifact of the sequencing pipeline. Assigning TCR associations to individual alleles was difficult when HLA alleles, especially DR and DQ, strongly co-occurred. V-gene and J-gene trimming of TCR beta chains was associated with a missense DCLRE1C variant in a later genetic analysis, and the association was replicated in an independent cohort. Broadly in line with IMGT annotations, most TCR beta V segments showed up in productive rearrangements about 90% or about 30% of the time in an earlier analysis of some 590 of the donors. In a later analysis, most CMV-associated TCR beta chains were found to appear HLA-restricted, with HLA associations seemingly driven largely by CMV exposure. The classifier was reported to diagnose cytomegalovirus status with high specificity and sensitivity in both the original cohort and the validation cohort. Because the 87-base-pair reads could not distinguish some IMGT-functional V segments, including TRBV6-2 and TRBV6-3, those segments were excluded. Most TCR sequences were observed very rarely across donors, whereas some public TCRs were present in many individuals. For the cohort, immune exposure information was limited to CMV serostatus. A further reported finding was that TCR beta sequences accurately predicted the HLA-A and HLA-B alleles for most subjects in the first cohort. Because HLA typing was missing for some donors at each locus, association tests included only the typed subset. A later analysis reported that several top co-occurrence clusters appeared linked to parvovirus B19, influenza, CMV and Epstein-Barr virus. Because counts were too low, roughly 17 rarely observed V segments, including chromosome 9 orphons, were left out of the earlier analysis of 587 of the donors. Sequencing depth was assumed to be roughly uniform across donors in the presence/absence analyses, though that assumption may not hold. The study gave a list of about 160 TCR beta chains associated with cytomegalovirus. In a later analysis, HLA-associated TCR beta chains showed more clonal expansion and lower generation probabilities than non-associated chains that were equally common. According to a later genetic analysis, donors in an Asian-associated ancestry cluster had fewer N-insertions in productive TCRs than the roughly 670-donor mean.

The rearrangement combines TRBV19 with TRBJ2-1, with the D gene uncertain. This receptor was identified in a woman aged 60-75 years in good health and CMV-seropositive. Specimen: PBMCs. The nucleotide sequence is TGTGCCAGTAGTTCTAGTACCCTCTACACCAATGAGCAGTTCTTC. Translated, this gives CASSSSTLYTNEQFF.